Each of the 8 T cell receptor beta chains below was sequenced from the same sample in a study of cytomegalovirus exposure and HLA in healthy donors. The PCR ran on 60 Vbeta and 13 Jbeta primers. Produced via immunoSEQ multiplex PCR; TCRdb's table is partial and in-frame only. Of 250,000 to 350,000 clones in the sample, about 80% were seen once. The sample taken for sequencing was PBMCs. The receptor source for this set is a girl aged 2 to 9 in good health and CMV-seronegative.

In this sample, this clone turned up once. The chain joins TRBV5-6 to TRBJ2-7; 7 bases align to TRBD1. V shed 4 bases and J 2 bases; nucleotides not matched to a gene: 6. The germline V gene has CDR1 SGHDT and CDR2 YYEEEE. CDR3 length: 14 residues. CDR3 nucleotide sequence: TGTGCCAGCAGCCCCGGGACAGACGCCTACGAGCAGTACTTC. Its protein is CASSPGTDAYEQYF.

The chain joins TRBV4-1 to TRBJ2-1; D is undetermined. The CDR3 length is 16 residues. Germline V gene data show CDR1 as MGHRA and CDR2 as YSYEKL. Trimming stripped 4 bases from V and 3 bases from J, with 16 bases between. The CDR3: CASSRWVGFSYNEQFF. The DNA for the CDR3 is TGCGCCAGCAGCCGCTGGGTGGGCTTCAGCTACAATGAGCAGTTCTTC.

The chain combines TRBV4-1 with TRBJ1-5; 7 bases align to TRBD1. Germline CDR1 reads MGHRA; CDR2 reads YSYEKL. This CDR3 contains 16 residues. The J segment lost 1 base and the V segment lost 2 bases, leaving 5 bases of the junction unmatched. The CDR3, as DNA: TGCGCCAGCAGCCAAACAGACAGGGCCAGCAATCAGCCCCAGCATTTT. It is translated as CASSQTDRASNQPQHF.

This chain uses TRBV28 with TRBJ2-1; 10 positions match TRBD2. Germline CDR1 reads MDHEN; CDR2 reads SYDVKM. This CDR3 region has 16 residues. Trimming removed 4 bases from V and 3 bases from J; junction bases left unmatched: 6. Here the CDR3 reads CASSSSLAGVYNEQFF. CDR3 sequence (DNA): TGTGCCAGCAGTTCGTCCCTAGCGGGAGTCTACAATGAGCAGTTCTTC.

V gene TRBV7-9 combines with J gene TRBJ2-1; 12 positions match TRBD2. J gave up 3 bases and V 5 bases, and 5 bases lay outside the gene matches. The CDR3 covers 16 residues. Per the germline V gene, CDR1 is SEHNR and CDR2 is FQNEAQ (reference sequence). The CDR3 DNA is TGTGCCAGCAGCCCCGGACTAGCGGGATTCTACAATGAGCAGTTCTTC. This sequence encodes CASSPGLAGFYNEQFF.

This clone was seen a handful of times. This chain joins TRBV7-9 and TRBJ2-7; the match to TRBD2 covers 7 bases. Trimming cost V 2 bases and J 4 bases; bases outside gene matches: 2. From germline, CDR1 is SEHNR and CDR2 FQNEAQ (reference sequence). The CDR3 is made up of 13 amino acids. CDR3 loop: CASSLRGGYEQYF. The CDR3 DNA follows: TGTGCCAGCAGCTTAAGGGGAGGGTACGAGCAGTACTTC.

This clone came up a few times. The chain employs TRBV7-2 and TRBJ2-5, with 10 positions matching TRBD2. The end of the DNA fits TRBJ2-7 better, so the J call may be wrong. The germline V gene encodes CDR1 SGHTA and CDR2 FQGNSA. The CDR3 consists of 15 residues. The CDR3, as DNA: TGTGCCAGCAGCTTAGTCCTAGCGGGAGAATACGAGCAGTACTTC. This translates into CASSLVLAGEYEQYF.

The chain employs TRBV12-5 and TRBJ2-7, with D perhaps matching TRBD2 (5 bases). CDR3 size: 13 residues. V lost 7 bases to trimming and J lost 4 bases, with 14 bases between them. Germline-derived CDR1 and CDR2 are LGHNT and FRNRAP. DNA of the CDR3: TGTGCTAGTGCCTTGCGCCTAGCTTACGAGCAGTACTTC. Translating it yields CASALRLAYEQYF.